This T cell receptor (beta chain) derives from a study of cytomegalovirus exposure and HLA in healthy donors. Study-level findings and limits: Associated with HLA alleles at 0.05 false discovery rate in a later analysis were approximately 17,000 TCR beta sequences. In a later analysis, across HLA loci, associated TCR counts were highest for DRB1, lowest for HLA-C. What was likely a sequencing artifact was a cluster of highly shared sequence variants.

The study ran its PCR with 60 Vbeta and 13 Jbeta primers. Profiling relied on immunoSEQ multiplex PCR, and the TCRdb table lists in-frame clones only, not all of them. This table has approximately 120,000 clones, roughly three quarters appearing once. Concerning this clone itself: Its antigen is currently unknown.

The V end was cut by 5 bases, the J end by 3 bases, with 13 bases between. This CDR3 is 14 amino acids long. Germline loops: CDR1 LNHDA, CDR2 SQIVND (reference sequence). The sequence derives from a man younger than 40 in good health and CMV-seronegative. J is TRBJ1-2 and V is TRBV19; D remains unclear. Sequenced material: PBMCs. The CDR3: CASSSAPRDYGYTF. CDR3 bases: TGTGCCAGTAGTTCGGCTCCACGGGACTATGGCTACACCTTC.